This paragraph covers one T cell receptor (beta chain) sequence. Its specificity is not known. The data belong to a study of T cells in tumors after PD-1 blockade. Study-wide background: Each patient got pembrolizumab 200 mg every 3 weeks or cemiplimab 350 mg every 2 weeks. Study-wide results and limits: Blood contained approximately 41% of the tumor's TCR clonotypes.

The method was immunoSEQ multiplex PCR; TCRdb's version includes in-frame clones alone and lacks a portion of them. The profile shows approximately 34,000 clones, around 72% of them singletons. The sample was PBMCs, taken after anti-PD-1 treatment. The sequence was obtained from a human donor with basal cell carcinoma.

The CDR3 coding sequence is TGTGCCAGCAGCTTAGGACAGAATATGAACACTGAAGCTTTCTTT. It codes for CASSLGQNMNTEAFF. This sequence joins TRBV11-1 and TRBJ1-1, with a weak D call TRBD1 (5 bases). The germline V gene has CDR1 SGHAT and CDR2 FQDESV (reference sequence). Deletions cut 1 base from V and 0 bases from J, with 9 bases between. This CDR3 is built from 15 residues.